This is a list of T cell receptor beta chains from one sample in a study of T cells and Merkel cell carcinoma outcomes. Method: immunoSEQ multiplex PCR; TCRdb's copy keeps in-frame clones and lacks some. Here the sample spans some 3,600 clones, around 92% being singletons. Material for sequencing was tumor tissue from Merkel cell carcinoma. These receptors all come from a human donor with Merkel cell carcinoma. The CDR3 runs from the conserved cysteine through the conserved F or W. D genes are given only for firm matches. Rows may omit the clone size; those that give it use once, few, many or a size class.

J: TRBJ1-2; V: TRBV20-1; D: .; size: .; CDR3: CSAASATGYTF; DNA: TGCAGTGCTGCCTCAGCGACTGGCTACACCTTC
J: TRBJ2-5; V: TRBV2; D: .; size: .; CDR3: CASVPPGRTQETQYF; DNA: TGTGCCAGCGTACCACCCGGCCGGACTCAAGAGACCCAGTACTTC
J: TRBJ2-3; V: TRBV5-1; D: TRBD1; size: .; CDR3: CASRPRDRFTDTQYF; DNA: TGCGCCAGCAGACCCAGGGACAGATTCACAGATACGCAGTATTTT
J: TRBJ2-7; V: TRBV7-8; D: TRBD2; size: few; CDR3: CASSLNRGGGRGEQYF; DNA: TGTGCCAGCAGCTTAAACCGCGGTGGCGGGAGGGGCGAGCAGTACTTC
J: TRBJ2-5; V: TRBV27; D: .; size: once; CDR3: CASSFVAGGSPQETQYF; DNA: TGTGCCAGCAGTTTCGTGGCAGGCGGGTCCCCCCAAGAGACCCAGTACTTC
J: TRBJ2-3; V: TRBV29-1; D: .; size: .; CDR3: CSVELAESDTQYF; DNA: TGCAGCGTTGAGTTAGCGGAGAGCGATACGCAGTATTTT
J: TRBJ1-5; V: TRBV5-1; D: .; size: .; CDR3: CASSSGGDRQPQHF; DNA: TGCGCCAGCAGCTCTGGAGGGGATCGACAGCCCCAGCATTTT
J: TRBJ1-1; V: TRBV19; D: TRBD1; size: .; CDR3: CASTPGTALGTEAFF; DNA: TGTGCCAGTACCCCGGGGACAGCATTGGGGACTGAAGCTTTCTTT
J: TRBJ2-1; V: TRBV5-4; D: .; size: .; CDR3: CASSLRRSSNEQFF; DNA: TGTGCCAGCAGCCTCCGAAGAAGTTCCAATGAGCAGTTCTTC
J: TRBJ1-1; V: TRBV28; D: .; size: .; CDR3: CASRPAGIGTEAFF; DNA: TGTGCCAGCAGGCCCGCCGGGATAGGTACTGAAGCTTTCTTT
J: TRBJ2-1; V: TRBV29-1; D: TRBD2; size: .; CDR3: CSVEGGRDDEQFF; DNA: TGCAGCGTTGAAGGCGGGAGGGACGATGAGCAGTTCTTC
J: TRBJ2-3; V: TRBV11-2; D: .; size: .; CDR3: CASRGGQAVGTQYF; DNA: TGTGCCAGCAGAGGGGGGCAGGCGGTCGGTACGCAGTATTTT
J: TRBJ2-3; V: TRBV5-4; D: .; size: .; CDR3: CASSLAASTDTQYF; DNA: TGTGCCAGCAGCTTGGCGGCTAGCACAGATACGCAGTATTTT
J: TRBJ2-5; V: TRBV5-6; D: .; size: .; CDR3: CASSLAVGGGETQYF; DNA: TGTGCCAGCAGCTTGGCCGTAGGGGGTGGAGAGACCCAGTACTTC
J: TRBJ2-7; V: TRBV27; D: .; size: .; CDR3: CASSLPGTPYEQYF; DNA: TGTGCCAGCAGTTTGCCCGGGACCCCCTACGAGCAGTACTTC
J: TRBJ2-5; V: TRBV6-1; D: .; size: .; CDR3: CASSEVGPRETQYF; DNA: TGTGCCAGCAGTGAAGTAGGCCCTAGGGAGACCCAGTACTTC
J: TRBJ2-5; V: TRBV10-3; D: TRBD1; size: once; CDR3: CAVGQGRVSETQYF; DNA: TGTGCCGTCGGACAGGGCAGGGTATCGGAGACCCAGTACTTC
J: TRBJ2-1; V: TRBV30; D: .; size: once; CDR3: CAWNVGLYNEQFF; DNA: TGTGCCTGGAATGTAGGCCTCTACAATGAGCAGTTCTTC
J: TRBJ2-7; V: TRBV7-8; D: .; size: .; CDR3: CASSAQEGTSSYEQYF; DNA: TGTGCTAGCAGCGCCCAGGAGGGTACTAGCTCCTACGAGCAGTACTTC
J: TRBJ1-2; V: TRBV6-4; D: TRBD1; size: .; CDR3: CASSDTGQGMNPGGYTF; DNA: TGTGCCAGCAGTGACACGGGACAGGGTATGAACCCTGGGGGCTACACCTTC
J: TRBJ2-4; V: TRBV9; D: .; size: once; CDR3: CASSPSLRWGAPTKNIQYF; DNA: TGTGCCAGCAGCCCGAGCCTCCGGTGGGGGGCGCCGACCAAAAACATTCAGTACTTC
J: TRBJ1-2; V: TRBV7-9; D: .; size: .; CDR3: CASSLEDRFYGYTF; DNA: TGTGCCAGCAGCTTAGAAGACAGATTCTATGGCTACACCTTC
J: TRBJ2-3; V: TRBV19; D: TRBD2; size: .; CDR3: CASSIAGLAGSNTDTQYF; DNA: TGTGCCAGTAGTATAGCGGGTCTAGCGGGATCGAACACAGATACGCAGTATTTT